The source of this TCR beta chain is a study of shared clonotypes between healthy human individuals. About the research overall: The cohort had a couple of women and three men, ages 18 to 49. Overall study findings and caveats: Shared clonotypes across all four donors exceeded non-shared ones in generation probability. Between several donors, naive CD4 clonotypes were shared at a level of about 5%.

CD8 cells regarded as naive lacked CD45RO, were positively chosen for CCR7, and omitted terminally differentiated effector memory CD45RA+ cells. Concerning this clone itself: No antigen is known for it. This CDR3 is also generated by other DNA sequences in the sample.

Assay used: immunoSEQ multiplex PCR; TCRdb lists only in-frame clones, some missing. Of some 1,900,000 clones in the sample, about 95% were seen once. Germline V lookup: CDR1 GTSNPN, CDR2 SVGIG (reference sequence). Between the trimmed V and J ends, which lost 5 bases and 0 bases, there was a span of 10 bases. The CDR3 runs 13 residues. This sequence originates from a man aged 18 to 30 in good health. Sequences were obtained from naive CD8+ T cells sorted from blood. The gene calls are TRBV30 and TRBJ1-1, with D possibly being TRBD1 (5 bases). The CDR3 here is CAWDSGMNTEAFF. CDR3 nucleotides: TGTGCCTGGGACAGCGGGATGAACACTGAAGCTTTCTTT.